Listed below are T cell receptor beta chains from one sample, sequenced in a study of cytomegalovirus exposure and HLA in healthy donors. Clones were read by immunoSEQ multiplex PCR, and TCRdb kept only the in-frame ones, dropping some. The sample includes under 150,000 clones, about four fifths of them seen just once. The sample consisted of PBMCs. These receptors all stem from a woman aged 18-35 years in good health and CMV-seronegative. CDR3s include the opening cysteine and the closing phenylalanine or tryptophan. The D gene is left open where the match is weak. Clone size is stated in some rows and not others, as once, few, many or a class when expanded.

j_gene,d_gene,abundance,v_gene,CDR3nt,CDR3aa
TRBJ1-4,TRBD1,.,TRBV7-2,TGTGCCAGCAGCTCCACCGGGACAGGGTACGAAAAACTGTTTTTT,CASSSTGTGYEKLFF
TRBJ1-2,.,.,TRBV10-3,TGTGCCATCAGTGATATTCGGCCGCCGGGTGCGCAAAGTTTCTATGGCTACACCTTC,CAISDIRPPGAQSFYGYTF
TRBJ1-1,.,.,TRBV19,TGTGCCAGTAGTATAGGAGGGTTGGGGACTGAAGCTTTCTTT,CASSIGGLGTEAFF
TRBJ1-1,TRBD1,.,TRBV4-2,TGTGCCAGCTCTGGACAGGAGATGAACACTGAAGCTTTCTTT,CASSGQEMNTEAFF
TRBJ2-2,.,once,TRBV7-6,TGTGCCAGCAGCACTTGGTCCCAGGGTACCGGGGAGCTGTTTTTT,CASSTWSQGTGELFF
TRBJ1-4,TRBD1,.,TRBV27,TGTGCCAGCAGTTTGTTACAGGGGGTGGGTGAAAAACTGTTTTTT,CASSLLQGVGEKLFF
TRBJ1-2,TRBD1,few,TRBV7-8,TGTGCCAGCAGCTTAATGGGACAGGGAGAAATGGGCTACACCTTC,CASSLMGQGEMGYTF
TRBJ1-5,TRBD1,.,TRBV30,TGTGCCTGGAGCCTGGGACAGGCAAATCAGCCCCAGCATTTT,CAWSLGQANQPQHF
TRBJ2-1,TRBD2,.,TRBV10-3,TGTGCCATCAGTGAGTCGGGTAGCGGGAGCGAGCAGTTCTTC,CAISESGSGSEQFF
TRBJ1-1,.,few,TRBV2,TGTGCCAGCAGTGAAGCGGCGGGAAAGGCTTTCTTT,CASSEAAGKAFF
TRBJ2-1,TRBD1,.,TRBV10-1,TGCGCCAGCAGTTTCGGGACAGACAACAATGAGCAGTTCTTC,CASSFGTDNNEQFF
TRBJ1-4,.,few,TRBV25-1,TGTGCCAGCAACTCAGGGTTTGAAAAACTGTTTTTT,CASNSGFEKLFF
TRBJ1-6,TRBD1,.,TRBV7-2,TGTGCCACCGGGACAGACTATAATTCACCCCTCCACTTT,CATGTDYNSPLHF
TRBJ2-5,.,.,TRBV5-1,TGCGCCAGCAGCACCCCCCCCAAGGGAGAAGAGACCCAGTACTTC,CASSTPPKGEETQYF
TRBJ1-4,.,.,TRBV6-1,TGTGCCAGCAGTGACAGGGGTCCCGAAAAACTGTTTTTT,CASSDRGPEKLFF
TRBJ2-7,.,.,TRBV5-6,TGTGCCAGCAGCTTGGAGGGGACACCAACTACCGAGCAGTACTTC,CASSLEGTPTTEQYF
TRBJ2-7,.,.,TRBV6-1,TGTGCCAGTCTTGTCGGCCAGGGGGGCTACGAGCAGTACTTC,CASLVGQGGYEQYF
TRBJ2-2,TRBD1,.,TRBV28,TGTGCCAGCAGCGGGACAGGGTGGAACCGGGAGCTGTTTTTT,CASSGTGWNRELFF
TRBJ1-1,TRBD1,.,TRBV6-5,TGTGCCACTCATAGGGCACAGGGGCACACTGAAGCTTTCTTT,CATHRAQGHTEAFF
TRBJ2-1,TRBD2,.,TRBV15,TGTGCCACCAGCAGAGGACTAGCGGGAGGGTTCTCCTACAATGAGCAGTTCTTC,CATSRGLAGGFSYNEQFF
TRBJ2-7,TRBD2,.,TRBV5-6,TGTGCCAGCAGTCCCCTAGCGGGAGCAGCCTACGAGCAGTACTTC,CASSPLAGAAYEQYF